This TCR beta chain was sequenced during a study of CD8 T cells in Susac syndrome. Study-level information: Each patient with Susac syndrome, at the time of blood draw, was therapy-naive, on corticosteroids, or on intravenous immunoglobulin alone. Points from the study as a whole: In total CD8+ repertoires, over 15 Susac-specific public clones were found, and CD8+ TEMRA repertoires had a few.

From germline, CDR1 is DFQATT and CDR2 SNEGSKA (reference sequence). Losses at the gene ends were 3 bases for V and 5 bases for J; bases not matched to a gene: 12. The CDR3 is 15 amino acids. Blood CD8+ and CD4+ T cells underwent high-throughput TCR beta sequencing. An amount of RNA that ranged from 0.5 to 1 ug was reverse transcribed with random hexamers. Amplification of TCR beta CDR3 across 54 Vbeta and 13 Jbeta was performed with immunoSEQ multiplex PCR. TCRdb re-called the immunoSEQ multiplex PCR reads through MiXCR, storing one row per CDR3 protein. The sample has roughly 100,000 distinct CDR3 sequences; approximately 93% are singletons. About this clonotype: The antigen remains unidentified.

This receptor was taken from a human donor with Susac syndrome. The specimen was CD8+ T cells from PBMCs. J is TRBJ2-7 and V is TRBV20-1, with TRBD2 matching 8 bases. Here the CDR3 DNA reads TGCAGTGCTAGGCCAAGTACTAGCGGACCTGACGAGCAGTACTTC. Amino acids: CSARPSTSGPDEQYF.